Below, one TCR beta chain is given with its context. What it recognizes is unknown. This sample is drawn from a study of OX40 agonist ivuxolimab in advanced cancers. Study summary: Under the entry rules, prior anti-PD-1, anti-PD-L1 or anti-CTLA-4 therapy was allowed, and roughly 43% had some. Among those treated, three patients had partial responses, one with hepatocellular carcinoma and two with cutaneous melanoma. Study findings and constraints: Averaged across samples, CD8+ T cells carried more expanded clones than CD4+ did.

Exclusion of a patient followed from autoimmune disease history or systemic immunosuppression. TCRdb keeps only in-frame clones here, not all; method: immunoSEQ multiplex PCR. The sample has roughly 75,000 clones; 85% to 90% are singletons. Germline V gene data show CDR1 as MGHRA and CDR2 as YSYEKL. V dropped 2 bases and J dropped 5; count of bases not matched to a gene: 12. CDR3 length equals 17 residues. J is TRBJ2-1 and V is TRBV4-1, with 7 positions matching TRBD2. The specimen was CD4+ or CD8+ T cells sorted from blood, collected in a trial of the OX40 agonist ivuxolimab. The receptor was isolated from an adult with an advanced solid tumor such as melanoma, head and neck, liver or kidney cancer. In DNA form, the CDR3 reads TGCGCCAGCAGCCAACCCTCAGGGAGGGCCACTGACAATGAGCAGTTCTTC. This gives the protein CASSQPSGRATDNEQFF.